One sample yielded the 12 T cell receptor beta chains listed below, sequenced in a study of T cell responses to AZD1222 COVID-19 vaccine. Data came from immunoSEQ multiplex PCR; TCRdb stores just in-frame clones and leaves some out. The table shows more than 140,000 clones, with 88% occurring only once. Sequencing was performed on peripheral blood, taken on day 0 of MenACWY control vaccination. Receptors originate from an adult in good health.

V is TRBV15 and J is TRBJ1-1, with 7 bases aligning to TRBD1. This CDR3 comprises 15 residues. Trimming at V came to 5 bases and at J to 4 bases, leaving 10 bases not matched to a gene. CDR1 and CDR2 (germline): LNHNV, YYDKDF (reference sequence). Here the CDR3 reads CATSRRQPGGTEAFF. The CDR3 coding sequence is TGTGCCACCAGCCGACGACAGCCAGGGGGCACTGAAGCTTTCTTT. Complete variable domain (other parts from reference TRBV15 and TRBJ1-1): DAMVIQNPRYQVTQFGKPVTLSCSQTLNHNVMYWYQQKSSQAPKLLFHYYDKDFNNEADTPDNFQSRRPNTSFCFLDIRSPGLGDTAMYLCATSRRQPGGTEAFFGQGTRLTVV.

V and J are TRBV29-1 and TRBJ2-7, with D maybe TRBD1 (5 bases). This CDR3 has 12 amino acids. The germline V gene has CDR1 SQVTM and CDR2 ANQGSEA. V was shortened by 5 bases and J by 6 bases, with 14 bases between the two germline ends. CDR3 amino acids: CSVTGPGFEQYF. The CDR3 DNA sequence: TGCAGCGTTACGGGCCCAGGGTTCGAGCAGTACTTC.

The table lists this clone with a few counts. This chain connects TRBV7-2 to TRBJ2-3; D may be TRBD1 or TRBD2 (5 bases each). This CDR3 contains 14 residues. The germline V gene encodes CDR1 SGHTA and CDR2 FQGNSA. The germline V and J ends were trimmed by 5 bases and 3 bases, with 12 bases remaining between them. The CDR3 sequence is CASSLIGETDTQYF. The CDR3 DNA reads as TGTGCCAGCAGCCTCATAGGGGAGACAGATACGCAGTATTTT.

The rearrangement links TRBV4-3 to TRBJ2-3; D is unresolved. Trimming removed 0 bases at V and 0 bases at J, with 10 bases between. CDR1 and CDR2 (germline): LGHNA, YSLEER. The CDR3 runs 16 residues. The chain's CDR3 is CASSQDWVSSTDTQYF. CDR3 coding DNA: TGCGCCAGCAGCCAAGATTGGGTTTCTAGCACAGATACGCAGTATTTT.

V and J are TRBV25-1 and TRBJ1-1; D not resolved. The CDR3 loop spans 13 amino acids. The germline V and J ends were trimmed by 9 bases and 0 bases, with 11 bases remaining between them. The V gene's germline CDR1 is MGHDK and CDR2 SYGVNS. CDR3 region: CASEGGLNTEAFF. The CDR3 region has the DNA TGTGCCAGTGAAGGAGGGCTGAACACTGAAGCTTTCTTT.

This chain joins TRBV7-3 and TRBJ2-5, with 9 positions matching TRBD2. The CDR3 loop spans 16 amino acids. The V gene's germline CDR1 is SGHTA and CDR2 FQGTGA. J gave up 4 bases and V 5 bases, and 11 bases lay outside the gene matches. The CDR3 reads CASSPGGTSRVETQYF. Here the CDR3 DNA reads TGTGCCAGCAGCCCAGGGGGGACTAGCAGGGTAGAGACCCAGTACTTC.

The rearrangement uses TRBV24-1 and TRBJ2-3; no reliable D call. The V end lost 1 base, the J end lost 5 bases, and 9 bases lay between the germline ends. The germline gives CDR1 KGHDR, CDR2 SFDVKD. CDR3 length: 14 residues. The CDR3 sequence is CATSDFTLVDTQYF. The CDR3 nucleotides read TGTGCCACCAGTGATTTCACCCTAGTAGATACGCAGTATTTT.

The chain joins TRBV9 to TRBJ1-1; D gene ambiguous. The germline CDR1 and CDR2 sequences are SGDLS and YYNGEE. Deletions cut 0 bases from V and 7 bases from J, with 13 bases between. This CDR3 is 14 amino acids long. The CDR3 DNA sequence: TGTGCCAGCAGCGTAGCGGGAGGGCGAGGTGAAGCTTTCTTT. Amino acids: CASSVAGGRGEAFF.

The CDR3 spells CASSLSFFPLVEQYF. As DNA, the CDR3 is TGTGCCAGCAGTTTATCGTTTTTCCCGCTGGTTGAGCAGTACTTC. The V gene is TRBV27, the J gene TRBJ2-7; D is uncertain. Germline V gives CDR1 MNHEY, CDR2 SMNVEV (reference sequence). The CDR3 has 15 residues. Trimming removed 0 bases from V and 7 bases from J, with 16 bases in between.

The chain has TRBV12-1 and TRBJ2-2; TRBD2, as called in the table, went unchecked against the DNA. TRBV12-1 is reported as a pseudogene. The length of the CDR3 is 18 residues. DNA for the CDR3: TGTGCCAGCAGCCAGCCGGGGATCCTAGGACCCGACACCGGGGAGCTGTTTTTT. This codes for CASSQPGILGPDTGELFF.

The chain links TRBV5-1 to TRBJ1-4; D call uncertain. From germline, CDR1 is SGHRS and CDR2 YFSETQ. This CDR3 has 13 residues. V was clipped by 5 bases and J by 8 bases, with 13 bases between them. CDR3: CASREGREEKLFF. In nucleotides, the CDR3 is TGCGCCAGCAGAGAGGGAAGGGAGGAAAAACTGTTTTTT.

The J gene is TRBJ2-2, the V gene TRBV11-2; D remains ambiguous. Between the trimmed V and J ends, which lost 1 base and 1 base, there was a span of 7 bases. CDR3 size: 15 residues. CDR1 and CDR2 (germline): SGHAT, FQNNGV. The CDR3 loop is CASSLGPLNTGELFF. In DNA form, the CDR3 reads TGTGCCAGCAGCTTAGGACCGTTGAACACCGGGGAGCTGTTTTTT.